This is a list of T cell receptor beta chains from one sample in a study of blood T cell repertoires in COVID-19. Produced via immunoSEQ multiplex PCR; TCRdb's table is partial and in-frame only. The table includes 250,000 or so clones, around 86% detected once. Sequencing used peripheral blood. The receptors were gathered from a woman in her 70s with active or convalescent COVID-19. Each CDR3 is given with its conserved first and last residue. The D gene is left open where the match is weak.

v_gene	d_gene	j_gene	len	CDR3aa	CDR3nt
TRBV19	NA	TRBJ2-3	13	CASTLDGGDTQYF	TGTGCCAGTACCCTAGACGGAGGAGATACGCAGTATTTT
TRBV27	NA	TRBJ1-2	13	CASSFQQGYGYTF	TGTGCCAGCAGTTTTCAACAGGGCTATGGCTACACCTTC
TRBV4-1	NA	TRBJ1-1	14	CASSQIPGNTEAFF	TGCGCCAGCAGCCAAATCCCAGGGAACACTGAAGCTTTCTTT
TRBV7-2	NA	TRBJ2-3	15	CASSHNTGVTDTQYF	TGTGCCAGCAGCCATAATACGGGGGTCACAGATACGCAGTATTTT
TRBV6-2/TRBV6-3	TRBD2	TRBJ2-3	17	CASRLRTLAGGTDTQYF	TGTGCCAGCCGCCTACGGACTCTAGCGGGGGGCACAGATACGCAGTATTTT
TRBV3-1/TRBV3-2	NA	TRBJ1-1	12	CASSQGSTEAFF	TGTGCCAGCAGCCAAGGGAGCACTGAAGCTTTCTTT
TRBV10-3	TRBD1	TRBJ1-2	13	CALGPGGHYGYTF	TGTGCCCTTGGACCAGGGGGTCACTATGGCTACACCTTC
TRBV11-2	NA	TRBJ2-3	12	CASSNQSGTQYF	TGTGCCAGCAGCAATCAAAGCGGTACGCAGTATTTT
TRBV7-3	NA	TRBJ2-1	14	CASSLYVAPNEQFF	TGTGCCAGCAGCTTATATGTAGCCCCCAATGAGCAGTTCTTC
TRBV3-1/TRBV3-2	NA	TRBJ2-3	13	CASSPYQSDTQYF	TGTGCCAGCAGTCCTTATCAGTCAGATACGCAGTATTTT
TRBV4-3	NA	TRBJ1-2	13	CASSQEGDYGYTF	TGCGCCAGCAGCCAAGAAGGGGATTATGGCTACACCTTC
TRBV20-1	TRBD2	TRBJ2-3	17	CSASLFYSGGDTDTQYF	TGCAGTGCTAGTTTGTTTTATAGCGGGGGGGATACAGATACGCAGTATTTT
TRBV5-1	TRBD1	TRBJ1-6	14	CASRQTGGHSPLHF	TGCGCCAGCAGGCAGACAGGGGGCCATTCACCCCTCCACTTT
TRBV27	NA	TRBJ1-5	17	CASSFGGAGSRNQPQHF	TGTGCCAGCAGTTTTGGGGGGGCGGGCAGCCGCAATCAGCCCCAGCATTTT
TRBV7-2	TRBD1	TRBJ1-5	15	CASSGGQGLNQPQHF	TGTGCCAGCAGCGGGGGACAGGGCCTTAATCAGCCCCAGCATTTT
TRBV14	NA	TRBJ2-3	14	CASSRLGTTDTQYF	TGTGCCAGCAGCCGCCTTGGCACCACAGATACGCAGTATTTT
TRBV5-6	TRBD2	TRBJ2-1	14	CASSLLAGGKEQFF	TGTGCCAGCAGCTTACTAGCGGGGGGAAAAGAGCAGTTCTTC